The 29 T cell receptor beta chains below were found in one sample sequenced in a study of T cell responses to AZD1222 COVID-19 vaccine. Libraries were prepared by immunoSEQ multiplex PCR; TCRdb keeps only in-frame clonotypes and omits some of them. The profile shows approximately 150,000 clones, 80% to 95% of them singletons. The sample was peripheral blood, taken 28 days after the second AZD1222 dose. The receptors here all came from an adult who received the AZD1222 COVID-19 vaccine.

The rearrangement uses TRBV18 and TRBJ1-3; D not resolved. The CDR3 totals 14 residues. With 2 bases removed from V and 0 bases from J, the gap between germline ends came to 5 bases. CDR1 and CDR2 from the germline V gene are KGHSH and LQKENI. The DNA of the CDR3 is TGTGCCAGCTCACCAGACTTCTCTGGAAACACCATATATTTT. This encodes CASSPDFSGNTIYF. Full variable domain (outside the CDR3, taken from reference TRBV18 and TRBJ1-3): NAGVMQNPRHLVRRRGQEARLRCSPMKGHSHVYWYRQLPEEGLKFMVYLQKENIIDESGMPKERFSAEFPKEGPSILRIQQVVRGDSAAYFCASSPDFSGNTIYFGEGSWLTVV.

V is TRBV18 and J is TRBJ1-1, with no clear D. This CDR3 contains 14 residues. The V end lost 3 bases, the J end lost 3 bases, and 11 bases lay between the germline ends. The germline V gene encodes CDR1 KGHSH and CDR2 LQKENI. CDR3: CASSPRTEYTEAFF. The CDR3 nucleotides read TGTGCCAGCTCACCGCGGACGGAGTACACTGAAGCTTTCTTT.

This chain uses TRBV6-2 or TRBV6-3 with TRBJ2-7; D not resolved. CDR3 length: 11 residues. V was trimmed by 5 bases and J by 3 bases, leaving 5 bases between them. Germline V gene data show CDR1 as MNHEY and CDR2 as SVGEGT. This chain's CDR3 is CASSQNYEQYV. Written as DNA, the CDR3 is TGTGCCAGCAGTCAAAACTACGAGCAGTACGTC.

The chain uses TRBV7-2 and TRBJ1-5; 7 bases align to TRBD1. Germline CDR1 is SGHTA and CDR2 is FQGNSA. V gave up 5 bases and J gave up 3 bases; unmatched junction bases: 10. The CDR3 is made up of 16 amino acids. CDR3 bases: TGTGCCAGCAGCCCATGGACAGGACCCCCCAATCAGCCCCAGCATTTT. It yields the protein CASSPWTGPPNQPQHF.

The chain uses TRBV6-2 or TRBV6-3 and TRBJ2-5; TRBD1 agrees at 10 bases. Germline lookup yields CDR1 MNHEY and CDR2 SVGEGT. V lost 2 bases, J lost 4 bases, and 1 base stayed unmatched. The CDR3 consists of 14 residues. CDR3 bases: TGTGCCAGCAGTTACGGGACAGGGGCAGAGACCCAGTACTTC. This codes for CASSYGTGAETQYF.

This clone was seen only a few times. The CDR3 bases are TGCAGTGCTGGAAGGGGCACTGAAGCTTTCTTT. Translation gives CSAGRGTEAFF. The genes are TRBV20-1 and TRBJ1-1; D may be TRBD1 (5 bases). The CDR3 consists of 11 residues. Germline V CDR1 and CDR2: DFQATT, SNEGSKA (reference sequence). With 5 bases removed from V and 4 bases from J, the gap between germline ends came to 8 bases.

In DNA form, the CDR3 reads TGTGCCAGCAGCACCGCCGGACTTAGAAATAGCAATCAGCCCCAGCATTTT. It translates to CASSTAGLRNSNQPQHF. V is TRBV21-1 and J is TRBJ1-5. TRBV21-1 is deemed a pseudogene. CDR3 length equals 17 residues.

The chain links TRBV19 to TRBJ2-1; 14 nucleotides match TRBD2. V trimming: 5 bases; J trimming: 7 bases; junction bases outside the gene matches: 13. Looked up from germline, CDR1 is LNHDA and CDR2 is SQIVND (reference sequence). The CDR3 is made up of 18 amino acids. CDR3 nucleotide sequence: TGTGCCAGTAGTGCGACTAGCGGGAGGGCTAGGGAGGGGAATGAGCAGTTCTTC. This codes for CASSATSGRAREGNEQFF.

In its sample, this clone was seen once. The V and J genes are TRBV11-2 and TRBJ1-1; no definite D call. The germline V gene encodes CDR1 SGHAT and CDR2 FQNNGV. The CDR3 runs to 14 residues. The V gene lost 3 bases and the J gene lost 4 bases, with 12 bases spanning the gap. This CDR3 is CASSFLTGSTEAFF. As DNA, the CDR3 is TGTGCCAGCAGCTTTCTCACCGGGAGCACTGAAGCTTTCTTT. Based on the CDR3 plus reference TRBV11-2 and TRBJ1-1, the full variable domain is EAGVAQSPRYKIIEKRQSVAFWCNPISGHATLYWYQQILGQGPKLLIQFQNNGVVDDSQLPKDRFSAERLKGVDSTLKIQPAKLEDSAVYLCASSFLTGSTEAFFGQGTRLTVV.

This clone showed up just once. This chain joins TRBV5-5 and TRBJ1-2, with 7 bases matching TRBD1. V shed 4 bases, J shed 4 bases, and the junction held 1 base outside the gene matches. In germline, CDR1 is SGHKS, CDR2 YYEKEE (reference sequence). CDR3 length: 12 residues. DNA for the CDR3: TGTGCCAGCAGCCGGGACAGCTATGGCTACACCTTC. This sequence encodes CASSRDSYGYTF.

The chain recombines TRBV7-9 with TRBJ2-6, with 10 bases lining up with TRBD2. V trimming: 4 bases; J trimming: 2 bases; junction bases outside the gene matches: 2. The CDR3 contains 16 residues. The germline gives CDR1 SEHNR, CDR2 FQNEAQ (reference sequence). CDR3 protein: CASSSLAGAGANVLTF. CDR3 DNA: TGTGCCAGCAGCTCGCTAGCGGGGGCTGGGGCCAACGTCCTGACTTTC.

The CDR3 protein is CASSSGIYGYTF. CDR3 sequence (DNA): TGTGCCAGCAGCTCTGGAATCTATGGCTACACCTTC. The J gene is TRBJ1-2, the V gene TRBV5-6; D remains unclear. From germline, CDR1 is SGHDT and CDR2 YYEEEE. V was clipped by 3 bases and J by 4 bases, with 7 bases between them. This CDR3 comprises 12 residues. The whole variable domain, remainder taken from reference TRBV5-6 and TRBJ1-2, is DAGVTQSPTHLIKTRGQQVTLRCSPKSGHDTVSWYQQALGQGPQFIFQYYEEEERQRGNFPDRFSGHQFPNYSSELNVNALLLGDSALYLCASSSGIYGYTFGSGTRLTVV.

The V call is TRBV7-9, the J call TRBJ1-4; 8 nucleotides line up with TRBD1. Germline trimming cut 3 bases from V and 8 bases from J; bases unmatched to any gene: 5. The CDR3 length is 14 residues. The V gene's germline CDR1 is SEHNR and CDR2 FQNEAQ (reference sequence). For the CDR3, the DNA is TGTGCCAGCAGCTTCAGGGGGCTCAAAGAAAAACTGTTTTTT. The encoded protein is CASSFRGLKEKLFF.

This chain connects TRBV19 to TRBJ1-4; D possibly corresponds to TRBD1 (6 bases). Germline loops: CDR1 LNHDA, CDR2 SQIVND (reference sequence). This CDR3 has 14 amino acids. The V end was cut by 6 bases, the J end by 10 bases, with 18 bases between. As DNA, the CDR3 is TGTGCCAGTAGCTGGACAGTAGAAGGGGGAAAACTGTTTTTT. It codes for CASSWTVEGGKLFF.

CDR3 protein: CASSQSSGELFF. CDR3 DNA: TGTGCCAGCAGCCAATCGTCAGGGGAACTGTTTTTT. The rearrangement uses TRBV3-1 (or the pseudogene TRBV3-2) and TRBJ1-4; TRBD1 is a possible D gene (6 bases). CDR1 and CDR2 (germline): LGHDT, YNNKEL (reference sequence). This CDR3 contains 12 residues. Trimming took off 2 bases at V and 12 bases at J, with 10 bases between the two ends.

The chain joins TRBV5-4 to TRBJ1-1; D possibly corresponds to TRBD1 (5 bases). V was clipped by 6 bases and J by 6 bases, with 21 bases between them. CDR1 and CDR2 from the germline V gene are SGHNT and YYREEE (reference sequence). CDR3 length equals 15 residues. The CDR3 region is CASTSLPRGDAEAFF. The DNA for the CDR3 is TGTGCCAGCACGTCATTACCAAGGGGCGACGCTGAAGCTTTCTTT.

This sequence joins TRBV15 and TRBJ1-2; D is unclear. Per the germline V gene, CDR1 is LNHNV and CDR2 is YYDKDF (reference sequence). CDR3 length: 14 amino acids. The V end was cut by 1 base, the J end by 2 bases, with 8 bases between. CDR3 protein: CATSRAPINYGYTF. CDR3 in DNA: TGTGCCACCAGCAGAGCTCCGATAAACTATGGCTACACCTTC.

J is TRBJ2-1 and V is TRBV6-2 or TRBV6-3; 10 bases map to TRBD2. The CDR3 contains 16 residues. Unmatched junction bases numbered 15, after V lost 6 bases and J lost 10 bases. Germline V gene lookup returns CDR1 MNHEY and CDR2 SVGEGT. Here the CDR3 DNA reads TGTGCCAGCAGCCCTCGGGCCAGCGGGAGGGCCGGGGAGCAGTTCTTC. Its translation: CASSPRASGRAGEQFF.

This chain links TRBV12-3 or TRBV12-4 with TRBJ1-2; unclear D gene. The CDR3 has 12 amino acids. The germline V and J ends were trimmed by 2 bases and 5 bases, with 6 bases remaining between them. The CDR3 DNA reads TGTGCCAGCAGTTTAAGAGGGTATGGCTACACCTTC. This gives the protein CASSLRGYGYTF.

A single count supports this clone. The V call is TRBV10-3, the J call TRBJ1-2; TRBD1 might be the D (5 bases). The V end lost 6 bases, the J end lost 5 bases, and 19 bases lay between the germline ends. From germline, CDR1 is ENHRY and CDR2 SYGVKD. This CDR3 comprises 15 residues. The CDR3: CAISLGTDIQYGYTF. In DNA form, the CDR3 reads TGTGCCATCAGCCTAGGGACCGATATACAATATGGCTACACCTTC.

The rearrangement joins TRBV6-6 to TRBJ1-2; D is uncertain. CDR3 length: 15 amino acids. Between the trimmed V and J ends, which lost 6 bases and 3 bases, there was a span of 17 bases. Germline V gene data show CDR1 as MNHNY and CDR2 as SVGAGI (reference sequence). Here the CDR3 DNA reads TGTGCCAGCAGCCCCGGTTCTGTGGGCGACTATGGCTACACCTTC. Protein: CASSPGSVGDYGYTF.

V is TRBV30 and J is TRBJ1-2; D is undetermined. The CDR3 sequence is 13 residues long. Trimming left V 7 bases short and J 2 bases short, with 14 bases between. Per the germline V gene, CDR1 is GTSNPN and CDR2 is SVGIG (reference sequence). CDR3 sequence: CAFLRRANYGYTF. DNA of the CDR3: TGTGCCTTCCTCCGGCGGGCGAACTATGGCTACACCTTC.

V gene TRBV12-3 or TRBV12-4 combines with J gene TRBJ1-5; a weak D match, TRBD1 (5 bases). The CDR3 spans 12 residues. V was cut by 5 bases and J by 6 bases, with 8 bases left in between. The CDR3 region has the DNA TGTGCCAGCAGTGGGAGGGGTCAGCCCCAGCATTTT. Translated: CASSGRGQPQHF.

The V and J genes are TRBV7-6 and TRBJ1-6; D is ambiguous. V shed 4 bases and J shed 10 bases, with 8 bases lying between them. Germline lookup yields CDR1 SGHVS and CDR2 FNYEAQ. This CDR3 is built from 12 residues. DNA for the CDR3: TGTGCCAGCAGCTCGTACTTCTCACCCCTCCACTTT. It is translated as CASSSYFSPLHF.

V usage is TRBV12-3 or TRBV12-4 and J usage is TRBJ1-2, with D maybe TRBD1 (6 bases). Trimming left V 6 bases short and J 8 bases short, with 16 bases between. The CDR3 consists of 13 residues. CDR3 nucleotides: TGTGCCAGCAGCCGGGACACCGAGGGAGGCTACACCTTC. The encoded protein is CASSRDTEGGYTF.

The gene calls are TRBV3-1 (or the pseudogene TRBV3-2) and TRBJ2-7; D remains unclear. The CDR3 sequence is 15 residues long. From germline, CDR1 is LGHDT and CDR2 YNNKEL (reference sequence). Trimming shortened V by 4 bases and J by 3 bases, and 16 bases separated the two germline ends. The CDR3 sequence is CASSPTRTDSYEQYF. DNA for the CDR3: TGTGCCAGCAGCCCCACCCGGACGGATAGCTACGAGCAGTACTTC.

This chain uses TRBV6-5 with TRBJ2-1, with TRBD1 identical over 7 bases. The CDR3 spans 16 residues. Germline V gives CDR1 MNHEY, CDR2 SVGAGI. The V gene end was trimmed by 4 bases and the J gene end by 4 bases; junction bases not matched to a gene: 10. The DNA for the CDR3 is TGTGCCAGCAGTTCCCCGACAGGGAGAACGTACAATGAGCAGTTCTTC. Amino acids: CASSSPTGRTYNEQFF.

The gene calls are TRBV5-4 and TRBJ1-5; D possibly corresponds to TRBD1 (5 bases). CDR3 size: 15 residues. The V and J ends lost 0 bases and 4 bases respectively, with 11 bases between them. Looked up from germline, CDR1 is SGHNT and CDR2 is YYREEE (reference sequence). The CDR3 DNA is TGTGCCAGCAGCTTGGGTGGGACTCAGAATCAGCCCCAGCATTTT. Protein product: CASSLGGTQNQPQHF.

In its sample, this clone was seen once. The CDR3 spells CASSTTSEDTDTQYF. As DNA, the CDR3 is TGTGCCAGCAGTACGACTAGCGAAGACACAGATACGCAGTATTTT. The V gene is TRBV2, the J gene TRBJ2-3; 8 bases map to TRBD2. The germline CDR1 and CDR2 sequences are SNHLY and FYNNEI. The CDR3 extends over 15 amino acids. J was trimmed by 2 bases and V by 5 bases; bases with no gene match: 6. The full variable domain, in which reference TRBV2 and TRBJ2-3 provide the parts outside the CDR3, is EPEVTQTPSHQVTQMGQEVILRCVPISNHLYFYWYRQILGQKVEFLVSFYNNEISEKSEIFDDQFSVERPDGSNFTLKIRSTKLEDSAMYFCASSTTSEDTDTQYFGPGTRLTVL.